The source of this TCR beta chain is a study of blood T cell repertoires in COVID-19 (dated by TCRdb to about 2020). Looking at the study overall: Collaborator samples came from the United States, Italy and Spain and covered acute and convalescent phases of COVID-19. The prospective study material was composed of cDNA or gDNA derived from T cells, B-cell-depleted T cells, or PBMCs. Deeply sampled blood TCRbeta repertoires from subjects exposed to, actively infected with, or recovered from COVID-19 were included in the dataset. Where HLA class I and class II types were available, the types were taken from metadata supplied by the sample provider, not from assay-based typing. The samples were drawn from the first 160 participants of the ongoing ImmuneRACE study and from over 950 subjects provided by 6 global collaborators. The sample metadata nearly always contained a de-identified subject ID, COVID-19 status, age in years and sex. The repertoires were released in a freely available public database meant as a resource for research on the immune response to SARS-CoV-2. Results and caveats for the whole study, not just this receptor: The quantity of clinical and demographic metadata differed by source and by participant and was supplied without curation.

As for this clone: There is no known antigen for this receptor. Per-base quality was not reported, and no clone a single base away is much larger than it.

Collaborating institutions collected whole blood in K2EDTA tubes following their own protocols. For TCRbeta analysis, collaborators shipped samples in one of three forms: frozen whole blood, isolated PBMCs, or DNA extracted from either of those sample types. The germline V gene provides CDR1 MDHEN and CDR2 SYDVKM. Here V drops 10 bases and J drops 5 bases, and the junction holds 12 bases not matched to any gene. The CDR3 sequence holds 16 residues, the cysteine and phenylalanine included. Only the CDR3 portion is preserved as DNA: 48 bases, with reading frame beginning at the first base. TCRbeta CDR3 regions were amplified from genomic DNA by means of the immunoSEQ Assay, a bias-controlled multiplex PCR. Regarding the original processing steps: Nucleated cell counts per sample were estimated from amplification of reference gene primers within the assay. To quantify the absolute abundance of each unique TCRbeta CDR3 rearrangement, sequence reads were collapsed and filtered. Productive Simpson clonality was computed per sample as the square root of Simpson's diversity index over productive rearrangements. TCRdb re-hosts the immuneACCESS table, in-frame sequences only. Its copies lack some clones; in the studies checked, an unresolved V gene accounts for under half of them, and the cause for the rest is not known. That table supplies the V and J calls and clone size; D and trimming were determined from the DNA. This sample gives tens of thousands of clones in total; 85% to 90% of them show up just once. The ten largest clones represent 11% of the sample.

The rearranged segments are TRBV28 and TRBJ2-5; 14 of the junction bases match TRBD2. Sequencing was carried out using peripheral blood. This clonotype was obtained from a man between 65 and 79 years old with active or convalescent COVID-19. The DNA sequence is as follows: TGTGCCACCGCAGAGGGACTAGCGGGAGTAGGGGAGACCCAGTACTTC. This codes for CATAEGLAGVGETQYF.